This T cell receptor beta chain was sequenced for a study of shared T cell receptors in the human thymus. Clones were sequenced by immunoSEQ multiplex PCR, and TCRdb holds only the in-frame ones, with some missing. The sample has under 450,000 clones, 95% seen once. The ends lost 2 bases at V and 5 bases at J; junction bases unmatched: 5. Germline V gene data show CDR1 as MDHEN and CDR2 as SYDVKM. The CDR3 spans 14 residues. Sequencing used thymocytes. The chain is built from TRBV28 and TRBJ1-2; TRBD1 matches at 7 bases. The clonotype comes from a human donor. The CDR3 is CASSLIGRGYGYTF. The CDR3 nucleotides read TGTGCCAGCAGTTTAATCGGCAGGGGGTATGGCTACACCTTC.